This T cell receptor (beta chain) was profiled in a study of graft-versus-host responses after intestinal transplantation. Produced via immunoSEQ multiplex PCR; TCRdb's table is partial and in-frame only. The sample yields tens of thousands of clones, more than 85% seen once. This CDR3 has 16 residues. V lost 1 base and J 0 bases, leaving 9 bases between the germline ends. CDR1 is LGHNA and CDR2 is YNFKEQ in the germline V gene. This clone was counted a few times. Its matching antigen is unknown. The chain links TRBV4-2 to TRBJ2-2; a possible D gene is TRBD1 (5 bases). This TCR came from a human donor who received an intestinal transplant. Material: unstimulated CD8+ T cells sorted from spleen or lymph node cells, obtained before intestinal transplant. Here the CDR3 reads CASSQAGPANTGELFF. The CDR3 DNA reads TGTGCCAGCAGCCAAGCAGGGCCCGCGAACACCGGGGAGCTGTTTTTT.